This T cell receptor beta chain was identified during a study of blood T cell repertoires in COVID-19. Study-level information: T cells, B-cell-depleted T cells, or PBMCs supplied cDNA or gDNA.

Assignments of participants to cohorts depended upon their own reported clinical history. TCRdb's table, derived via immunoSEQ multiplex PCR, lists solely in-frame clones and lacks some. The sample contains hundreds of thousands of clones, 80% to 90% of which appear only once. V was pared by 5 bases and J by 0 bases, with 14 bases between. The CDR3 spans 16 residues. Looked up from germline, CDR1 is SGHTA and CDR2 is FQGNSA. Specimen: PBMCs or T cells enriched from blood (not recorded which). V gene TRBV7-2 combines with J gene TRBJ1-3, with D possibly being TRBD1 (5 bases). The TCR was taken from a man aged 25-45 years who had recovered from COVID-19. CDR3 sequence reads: CASSPHGAGSGNTIYF. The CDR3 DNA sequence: TGTGCCAGCAGCCCTCATGGGGCAGGCTCTGGAAACACCATATATTTT.